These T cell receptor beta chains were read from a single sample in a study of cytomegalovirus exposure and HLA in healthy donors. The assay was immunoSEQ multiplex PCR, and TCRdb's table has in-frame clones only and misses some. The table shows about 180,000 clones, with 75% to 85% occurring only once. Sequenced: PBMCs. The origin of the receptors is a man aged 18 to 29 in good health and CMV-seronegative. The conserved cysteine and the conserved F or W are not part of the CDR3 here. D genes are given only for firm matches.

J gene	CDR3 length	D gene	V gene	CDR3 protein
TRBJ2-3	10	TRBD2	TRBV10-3	AIRLAGEAQY
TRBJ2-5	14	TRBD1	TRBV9	ASSVAPQQGQETQY
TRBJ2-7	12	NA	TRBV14	ASSQAMGRDEQY
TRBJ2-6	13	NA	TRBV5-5	ASSAGVSGANVLT
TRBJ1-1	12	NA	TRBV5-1	ASSRSGANTEAF
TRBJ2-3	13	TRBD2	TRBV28	ASSYGLAGSDTQY
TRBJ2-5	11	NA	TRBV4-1	ASSQGSRETQY
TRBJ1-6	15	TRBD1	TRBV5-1	ASSLFLRDRVNSPLH
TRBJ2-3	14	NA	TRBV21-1	ASSKVERRFTDTQY
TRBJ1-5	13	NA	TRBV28	ASSLSAGPLGPQH